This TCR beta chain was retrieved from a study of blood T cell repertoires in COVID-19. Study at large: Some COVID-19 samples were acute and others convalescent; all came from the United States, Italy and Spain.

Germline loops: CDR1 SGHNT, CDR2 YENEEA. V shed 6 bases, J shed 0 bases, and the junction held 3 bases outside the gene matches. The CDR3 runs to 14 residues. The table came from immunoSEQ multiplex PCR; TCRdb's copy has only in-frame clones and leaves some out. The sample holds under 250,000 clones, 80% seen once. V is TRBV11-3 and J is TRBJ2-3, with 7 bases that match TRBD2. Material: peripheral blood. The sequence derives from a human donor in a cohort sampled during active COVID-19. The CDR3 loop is CASSRAGSTDTQYF. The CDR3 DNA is TGTGCCAGCAGTAGAGCGGGGAGCACAGATACGCAGTATTTT.